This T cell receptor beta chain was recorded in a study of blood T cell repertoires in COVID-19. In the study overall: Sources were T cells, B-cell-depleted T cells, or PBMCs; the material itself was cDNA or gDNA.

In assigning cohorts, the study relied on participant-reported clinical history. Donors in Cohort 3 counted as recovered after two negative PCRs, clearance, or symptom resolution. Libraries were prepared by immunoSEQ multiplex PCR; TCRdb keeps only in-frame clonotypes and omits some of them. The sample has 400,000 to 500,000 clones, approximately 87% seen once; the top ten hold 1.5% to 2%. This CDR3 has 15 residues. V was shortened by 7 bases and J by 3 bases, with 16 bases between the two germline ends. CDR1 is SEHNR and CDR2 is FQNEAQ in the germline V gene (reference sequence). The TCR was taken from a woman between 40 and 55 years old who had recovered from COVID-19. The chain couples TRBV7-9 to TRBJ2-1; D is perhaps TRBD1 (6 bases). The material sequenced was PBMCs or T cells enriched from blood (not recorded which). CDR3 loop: CASKGQGFHYNEQFF. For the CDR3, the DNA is TGTGCCAGCAAGGGTCAGGGGTTCCACTACAATGAGCAGTTCTTC.